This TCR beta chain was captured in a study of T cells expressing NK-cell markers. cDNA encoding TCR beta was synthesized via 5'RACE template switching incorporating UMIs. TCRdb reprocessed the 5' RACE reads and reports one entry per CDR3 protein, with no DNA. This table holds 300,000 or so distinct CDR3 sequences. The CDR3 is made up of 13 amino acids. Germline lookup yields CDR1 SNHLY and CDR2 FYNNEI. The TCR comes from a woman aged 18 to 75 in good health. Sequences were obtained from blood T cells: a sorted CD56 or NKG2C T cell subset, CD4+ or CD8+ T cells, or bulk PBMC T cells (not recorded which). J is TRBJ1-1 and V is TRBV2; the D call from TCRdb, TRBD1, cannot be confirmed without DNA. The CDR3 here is CASTYRENTEAFF.